One sample yielded the 23 T cell receptor beta chains listed below, sequenced in a study of blood T cell repertoires in COVID-19. Profiling relied on immunoSEQ multiplex PCR, and the TCRdb table lists in-frame clones only, not all of them. The repertoire holds over 100,000 clones, with roughly 84% as singletons. Specimen: peripheral blood. Receptors originate from a woman between 45 and 65 years old with acute or convalescent COVID-19.

This clone appeared a single time. The chain joins TRBV4-2 to TRBJ1-2; 7 nucleotides match TRBD1. Germline loops: CDR1 LGHNA, CDR2 YNFKEQ. J gave up 2 bases and V 1 base, and 4 bases lay outside the gene matches. This CDR3 is built from 15 residues. In DNA form, the CDR3 reads TGTGCCAGCAGCCAAGGGGGACAGCTGAACTATGGCTACACCTTC. This gives the protein CASSQGGQLNYGYTF.

The V call is TRBV20-1, the J call TRBJ1-5; D ambiguous. There are 11 residues in the CDR3. The V end lost 1 base, the J end lost 9 bases, and 7 bases lay between the germline ends. CDR1 and CDR2 (germline): DFQATT, SNEGSKA (reference sequence). In DNA form, the CDR3 reads TGCAGTGCTAGAGGCGCACGGCCCCAGCATTTT. The encoded protein is CSARGARPQHF.

This clone showed up just a few times. The rearrangement uses TRBV5-1 and TRBJ1-1; D possibly corresponds to TRBD1 (6 bases). The CDR3 length is 14 residues. Germline assignment: CDR1 SGHRS and CDR2 YFSETQ. Trimming shortened V by 4 bases and J by 1 base, and 11 bases separated the two germline ends. The CDR3 bases are TGCGCCAGCAGCGTGGACAGACAGAACACTGAAGCTTTCTTT. Translated: CASSVDRQNTEAFF.

V usage is TRBV5-1 and J usage is TRBJ2-1; 8 bases are shared with TRBD2. The CDR3 covers 16 residues. V gave up 2 bases and J gave up 9 bases; unmatched junction bases: 13. Germline V CDR1 and CDR2: SGHRS, YFSETQ. The CDR3 here is CASSLASGTSAAEQFF. DNA of the CDR3: TGCGCCAGCAGCTTAGCTTCCGGGACTAGTGCCGCTGAGCAGTTCTTC.

The chain uses TRBV18 and TRBJ1-4; D possibly corresponds to TRBD1 (5 bases). The V gene lost 3 bases and the J gene lost 5 bases, with 13 bases spanning the gap. Germline lookup yields CDR1 KGHSH and CDR2 LQKENI. The CDR3 runs 15 residues. The CDR3 region is CASSPQGLINEKLFF. Written as DNA, the CDR3 is TGTGCCAGCTCACCCCAGGGCTTAATAAATGAAAAACTGTTTTTT. The variable domain in full, with the rest retrieved from reference TRBV18 and TRBJ1-4, is NAGVMQNPRHLVRRRGQEARLRCSPMKGHSHVYWYRQLPEEGLKFMVYLQKENIIDESGMPKERFSAEFPKEGPSILRIQQVVRGDSAAYFCASSPQGLINEKLFFGSGTQLSVL.

This clone was counted a single time. The chain's CDR3 is CASSPDRPRVTNYGYTF. As DNA, the CDR3 is TGCGCCAGCAGCCCAGACCGACCTCGGGTAACTAACTATGGCTACACCTTC. V and J are TRBV4-1 and TRBJ1-2, with D unresolved. V was trimmed by 4 bases and J by 0 bases, leaving 18 bases between them. Germline V gene lookup returns CDR1 MGHRA and CDR2 YSYEKL. The CDR3 extends over 17 amino acids.

The chain is built from TRBV6-1 and TRBJ2-2; D is ambiguous. V lost 2 bases and J lost 5, with 9 bases in between. CDR3 length: 14 residues. Germline lookup yields CDR1 MNHNS and CDR2 SASEGT. The CDR3 is CASSELGSTGELFF. The DNA of the CDR3 is TGTGCCAGCAGTGAACTAGGCAGTACCGGGGAGCTGTTTTTT.

This chain joins TRBV5-1 and TRBJ2-1; a possible D gene is TRBD1 (6 bases). Germline CDR1 and CDR2: SGHRS and YFSETQ. V lost 5 bases to trimming and J lost 9 bases, with 21 bases between them. CDR3 size: 15 residues. The CDR3 DNA sequence: TGCGCCAGCAGGGTAACGACAGGCGTCGTGGCTGAGCAGTTCTTC. It yields the protein CASRVTTGVVAEQFF.

The chain couples TRBV4-1 to TRBJ1-2; D might be TRBD1 (5 bases). V dropped 0 bases and J dropped 4 bases, with 15 bases sitting between them. The germline V gene encodes CDR1 MGHRA and CDR2 YSYEKL. This CDR3 region has 16 residues. The CDR3 region has the DNA TGCGCCAGCAGCCAAGAAAGGCAGGGCTGGGGCTATGGCTACACCTTC. Its translation: CASSQERQGWGYGYTF.

This chain uses TRBV6-4 with TRBJ1-6; unclear D gene. CDR1 MRHNA and CDR2 SNTAGT come from the germline V gene. There are 13 residues in the CDR3. Trimming shortened V by 3 bases and J by 5 bases, and 5 bases separated the two germline ends. CDR3 DNA sequence: TGTGCCAGCAGTGAGACTGATAATTCACCCCTCCACTTT. Protein: CASSETDNSPLHF.

This clone was detected only a few times. V usage is TRBV2 and J usage is TRBJ1-5; possibly TRBD1 for D (5 bases). The germline CDR1 and CDR2 sequences are SNHLY and FYNNEI. Trimming removed 9 bases from V and 4 bases from J, with 16 bases in between. The CDR3 has 14 amino acids. This chain's CDR3 is CASTRGNVNQPQHF. In DNA, the CDR3 is TGTGCCAGTACACGGGGGAACGTGAATCAGCCCCAGCATTTT.

V gene TRBV27 combines with J gene TRBJ1-2; D may be TRBD1 (5 bases). The CDR3 contains 15 residues. V lost 4 bases, J lost 0 bases, and 12 bases lay in between. Germline V gene sequence: CDR1 MNHEY, CDR2 SMNVEV (reference sequence). CDR3 protein: CASSYKAGANYGYTF. In nucleotides, the CDR3 is TGTGCCAGCAGTTATAAGGCGGGGGCTAACTATGGCTACACCTTC.

The rearrangement joins TRBV6-5 to TRBJ1-5, with 8 bases fitting TRBD1. Germline V gene data show CDR1 as MNHEY and CDR2 as SVGAGI. The CDR3 length is 13 residues. V lost 4 bases and J lost 7; bases outside the gene matches: 3. CDR3 DNA: TGTGCCAGCAGTTGGACAGGGAGGCAGCCCCAGCATTTT. It encodes CASSWTGRQPQHF.

This clone came up once. V gene TRBV9 combines with J gene TRBJ1-4; 7 bases agree with TRBD1. CDR1 and CDR2 (germline): SGDLS, YYNGEE. V dropped 0 bases and J dropped 10; count of bases not matched to a gene: 9. The CDR3 consists of 15 residues. The CDR3 loop reads CASSVGPTGWGKLFF. CDR3 coding DNA: TGTGCCAGCAGCGTAGGTCCGACAGGGTGGGGAAAACTGTTTTTT.

V and J are TRBV19 and TRBJ1-6; D is undetermined. From germline, CDR1 is LNHDA and CDR2 SQIVND (reference sequence). V dropped 5 bases and J dropped 7 bases, with 15 bases sitting between them. This CDR3 has 15 amino acids. The CDR3 DNA reads TGTGCCAGTAGTCCTTCGGGAGGGCGGAATTCACCCCTCCACTTT. This translates into CASSPSGGRNSPLHF.

J is TRBJ1-3 and V is TRBV2; D is possibly TRBD1 (5 bases). V lost 8 bases to trimming and J lost 4 bases, with 6 bases between them. In germline, CDR1 is SNHLY, CDR2 FYNNEI. The CDR3 loop spans 11 amino acids. The CDR3 DNA reads as TGTGCCAGCGGGGGGGGAAACACCATATATTTT. Translated: CASGGGNTIYF. The full variable domain, with the rest looked up from reference TRBV2 and TRBJ1-3, is EPEVTQTPSHQVTQMGQEVILRCVPISNHLYFYWYRQILGQKVEFLVSFYNNEISEKSEIFDDQFSVERPDGSNFTLKIRSTKLEDSAMYFCASGGGNTIYFGEGSWLTVV.

The chain recombines TRBV2 with TRBJ1-5, with D hard to call. V lost 7 bases, J lost 6 bases, and 13 bases lay in between. Germline V gene lookup returns CDR1 SNHLY and CDR2 FYNNEI. This CDR3 has 13 amino acids. CDR3 loop: CASKGMEGQPQHF. As DNA, the CDR3 is TGTGCCAGCAAGGGTATGGAGGGTCAGCCCCAGCATTTT.

The chain combines TRBV5-1 with TRBJ2-1; TRBD1 matches at 7 bases. Germline V lookup: CDR1 SGHRS, CDR2 YFSETQ. The CDR3 length is 15 residues. V lost 0 bases to trimming and J lost 2 bases; unmatched junction nucleotides: 2. The CDR3 here is CASSLAQGAYNEQFF. The CDR3 DNA sequence: TGCGCCAGCAGCTTGGCCCAGGGGGCCTACAATGAGCAGTTCTTC.

The chain is built from TRBV12-3 or TRBV12-4 and TRBJ1-2; D is uncertain. The V end was cut by 2 bases, the J end by 3 bases, with 7 bases between. The CDR3 covers 13 residues. CDR3 DNA sequence: TGTGCCAGCAGTTTACAGGAGGACTATGGCTACACCTTC. Protein: CASSLQEDYGYTF.

This clone was recorded a few times. The rearrangement uses TRBV2 and TRBJ2-2; D is possibly TRBD2 (5 bases). CDR1 SNHLY and CDR2 FYNNEI come from the germline V gene. The CDR3 loop spans 16 amino acids. Trimming left V 6 bases short and J 0 bases short, with 14 bases between. DNA for the CDR3: TGTGCCAGCAGGAGGGCCGAGCTAGCGAACACCGGGGAGCTGTTTTTT. It encodes CASRRAELANTGELFF.

The gene calls are TRBV25-1 and TRBJ1-6; TRBD1 might be the D (6 bases). Trimming left V 7 bases short and J 5 bases short, with 12 bases between. This CDR3 comprises 14 residues. The germline V gene encodes CDR1 MGHDK and CDR2 SYGVNS. Written as DNA, the CDR3 is TGTGCCAGCAAGCCCCACAGGGATAATTCACCCCTCCACTTT. This sequence encodes CASKPHRDNSPLHF.

The chain links TRBV19 to TRBJ1-5; 7 nucleotides match TRBD1. V shed 10 bases and J 7 bases; nucleotides not matched to a gene: 10. The CDR3 runs 13 residues. The germline CDR1 and CDR2 sequences are LNHDA and SQIVND (reference sequence). The CDR3 bases are TGTGCCACTAAAACAGGGGAGTGGCAGCCCCAGCATTTT. Residues: CATKTGEWQPQHF.

In this sample, this clone turned up a few times. This chain connects TRBV19 to TRBJ2-7; maybe TRBD1 (6 bases). Germline CDR1 reads LNHDA; CDR2 reads SQIVND (reference sequence). The CDR3 extends over 13 amino acids. V was pared by 5 bases and J by 3 bases, with 11 bases between. The CDR3 spells CASSVGQNYEQYF. Here the CDR3 DNA reads TGTGCCAGTAGTGTGGGACAAAACTACGAGCAGTACTTC.